The clone carrying this T cell receptor beta chain occurred many times. The data derive from a study of identical twins. Template switching (which added a universal primer site) was used, and cDNA carried unique molecular identifiers. Each CDR3 protein gets one entry after TCRdb re-called the 5' RACE reads with MiXCR. The data hold about 690,000 distinct CDR3 sequences, with less than 25% observed a single time. This CDR3 spans 15 amino acids. V lost 4 bases and J lost 5; bases outside the gene matches: 6. CDR1 and CDR2 (germline): SGHRS, YFSETQ. These sequences were also reported in another study, on T cells expressing NK-cell markers. Turning to that study: A range of about 1.0-7.0% of CD8+ T cells consisted of dominant NKG2C+ clonotypes in a handful of donors. Clones of NKG2C+ T cells that had expanded were of unclear HCMV specificity.

This rearrangement joins TRBV5-1 to TRBJ2-5; the match to TRBD2 covers 12 bases. This TCR was sampled from a woman aged 18 to 35 in good health. The sample comprised PBMCs. The CDR3 DNA reads as TGCGCCAGCAGCAAGACTAGCGGGAGCATGGAGACCCAGTACTTC. It translates to CASSKTSGSMETQYF.